The clone carrying this TCR beta chain came up a few times. Its antigen remains unknown. The entry originates in a study of T cells in localized non-small cell lung cancer. CDR1 is GTSNPN and CDR2 is SVGIG in the germline V gene (reference sequence). This CDR3 contains 14 residues. V was shortened by 2 bases and J by 3 bases, with 8 bases between the two germline ends. Nonneoplastic adjacent lung devoid of atypia was obtained no less than 2 cm from the tumor margin. TCRdb's table, derived via immunoSEQ multiplex PCR, lists solely in-frame clones and lacks some. The repertoire holds about 840 clones, with 18% as singletons. The study's findings and limits: The study sequenced only one region of the tumor. As a result, intratumor heterogeneity could not be excluded and remains possible. Compared with tumor, uninvolved adjacent lung displayed greater T cell clonality, ranking highest overall. Higher T cell density in the blood was associated with longer overall survival, whereas higher adjacent-lung clonality associated with shorter survival.

The sequence derives from a female donor at least 60 years old with stage II squamous cell lung carcinoma. Sequences were derived from normal lung tissue next to the tumor, sampled before any cancer treatment. The chain has TRBV30 and TRBJ1-6; unclear D gene. CDR3 coding DNA: TGTGCCTGGAGTCAGCAGAACTATAATTCACCCCTCCACTTT. Residues: CAWSQQNYNSPLHF.